The 5 T cell receptor beta chains below were found in one sample sequenced in a study of blood T cell repertoires in COVID-19. Sequenced by immunoSEQ multiplex PCR; TCRdb stores in-frame clones only, minus some. In the table there are about 150,000 clones, 70% to 90% of which are singletons. Sequenced: peripheral blood. The receptors derive from a woman aged 70-85 years with acute or convalescent COVID-19.

The gene calls are TRBV4-2 and TRBJ1-5; possible D gene TRBD1, 6 bases. CDR3 length: 16 residues. Trimming stripped 0 bases from V and 4 bases from J, with 13 bases between. CDR1 and CDR2 from the germline V gene are LGHNA and YNFKEQ. The CDR3 bases are TGTGCCAGCAGCCAAGAGAGGGGGACGGGGAATCAGCCCCAGCATTTT. This gives the protein CASSQERGTGNQPQHF.

The chain uses TRBV12-3 or TRBV12-4 and TRBJ1-1; the D is unclear. V gave up 5 bases and J gave up 5 bases, with 9 bases separating them. This CDR3 region has 12 residues. The CDR3, as DNA: TGTGCCAGCAGTATAAGAGAAACTGAAGCTTTCTTT. This codes for CASSIRETEAFF.

A single count supports this clone. This chain connects TRBV20-1 to TRBJ2-3; D is unresolved. Trimming took off 3 bases at V and 2 bases at J, with 18 bases between the two ends. This CDR3 is 16 amino acids long. Germline assignment: CDR1 DFQATT and CDR2 SNEGSKA (reference sequence). For the CDR3, the DNA is TGCAGTGCTAGTCGTAGCCTCCACCGGTCCACAGATACGCAGTATTTT. Its protein is CSASRSLHRSTDTQYF.

V is TRBV7-8 and J is TRBJ1-2, with 8 bases matching TRBD1. Trimming cost V 4 bases and J 4 bases; bases outside gene matches: 17. CDR1 and CDR2 from the germline V gene are SGHVS and FQNEAQ. CDR3 length equals 18 residues. CDR3 DNA: TGTGCCAGCAGCTCTTATGGTTGGCGGGACAGGCCCTTCTATGGCTACACCTTC. This codes for CASSSYGWRDRPFYGYTF.

This clone occurred once. This chain connects TRBV7-6 to TRBJ2-2; D remains ambiguous. This CDR3 is built from 14 residues. Germline V gene sequence: CDR1 SGHVS, CDR2 FNYEAQ. With 1 base removed from V and 4 bases from J, the gap between germline ends came to 7 bases. This chain's CDR3 is CASSLERSTGELFF. In DNA, the CDR3 is TGTGCCAGCAGCTTAGAAAGGAGCACCGGGGAGCTGTTTTTT. Combining the CDR3 with reference TRBV7-6 and TRBJ2-2 gives the whole variable domain GAGVSQSPRYKVTKRGQDVALRCDPISGHVSLYWYRQALGQGPEFLTYFNYEAQQDKSGLPNDRFSAERPEGSISTLTIQRTEQRDSAMYRCASSLERSTGELFFGEGSRLTVL.